This T cell receptor beta chain was documented in a study of OX40 agonist ivuxolimab in advanced cancers. About this clone: Its specificity is not known.

The trim removed 6 bases at V and 2 bases at J, leaving 6 bases unmatched. From germline, CDR1 is MNHEY and CDR2 SMNVEV (reference sequence). The CDR3 has 16 amino acids. Only in-frame clones appear in the TCRdb table, and some are missing; sequencing was by immunoSEQ multiplex PCR. The sample records around 77,000 clones, roughly 86% being singletons. Study-wide findings and caveats: A proportion of nonresponders additionally exhibited low normalized T-cell clonal expansion.

The chain carries TRBV27 and TRBJ2-6; TRBD1 matches 8 bases. Sequenced here: CD4+ or CD8+ T cells sorted from blood, sampled in a trial of the OX40 agonist ivuxolimab. The TCR sequence derives from an adult with an advanced solid tumor such as melanoma, head and neck, liver or kidney cancer. The CDR3 region has the DNA TGTGCCAGCAGCCAAACAGGGGGGACTGGGGCCAACGTCCTGACTTTC. It translates to CASSQTGGTGANVLTF.